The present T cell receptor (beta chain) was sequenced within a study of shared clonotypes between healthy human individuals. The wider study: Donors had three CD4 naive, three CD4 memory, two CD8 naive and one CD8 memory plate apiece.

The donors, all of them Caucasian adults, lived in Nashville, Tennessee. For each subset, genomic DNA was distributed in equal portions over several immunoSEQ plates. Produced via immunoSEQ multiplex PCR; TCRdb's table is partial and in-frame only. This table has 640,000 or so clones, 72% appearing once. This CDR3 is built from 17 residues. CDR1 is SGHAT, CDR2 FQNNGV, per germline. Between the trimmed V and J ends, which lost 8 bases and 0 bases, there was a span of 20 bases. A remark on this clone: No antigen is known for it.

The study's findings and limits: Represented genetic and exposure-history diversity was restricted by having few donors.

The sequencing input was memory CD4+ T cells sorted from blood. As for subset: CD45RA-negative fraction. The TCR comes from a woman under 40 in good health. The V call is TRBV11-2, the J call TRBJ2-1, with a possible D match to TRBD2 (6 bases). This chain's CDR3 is CASLTYRDFTSYNEQFF. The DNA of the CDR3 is TGTGCCAGCCTGACCTACCGGGACTTCACCTCCTACAATGAGCAGTTCTTC.